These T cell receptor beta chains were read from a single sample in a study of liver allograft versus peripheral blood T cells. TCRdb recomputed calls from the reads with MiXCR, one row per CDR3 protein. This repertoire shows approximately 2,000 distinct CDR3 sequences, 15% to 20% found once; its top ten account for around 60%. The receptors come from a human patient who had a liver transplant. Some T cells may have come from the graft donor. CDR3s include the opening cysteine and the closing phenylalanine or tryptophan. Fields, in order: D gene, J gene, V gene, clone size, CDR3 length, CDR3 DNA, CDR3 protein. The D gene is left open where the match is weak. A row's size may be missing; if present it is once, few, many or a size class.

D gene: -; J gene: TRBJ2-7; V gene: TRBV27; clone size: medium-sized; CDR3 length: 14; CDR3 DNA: TGTGCCAGCAGTCCTTGGGACACCTTCTACGAGCAGTACTTC; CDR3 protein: CASSPWDTFYEQYF
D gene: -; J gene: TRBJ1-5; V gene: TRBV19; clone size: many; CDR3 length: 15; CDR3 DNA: TGTGCCAGTAGTATACCGTTCGGGGCGGATCAGCCCCAGCATTTT; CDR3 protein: CASSIPFGADQPQHF
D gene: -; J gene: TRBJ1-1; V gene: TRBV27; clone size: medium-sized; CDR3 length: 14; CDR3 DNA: TGTGCCAGCAGTTTAGGGGGGATGAACACTGAAGCTTTCTTT; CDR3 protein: CASSLGGMNTEAFF
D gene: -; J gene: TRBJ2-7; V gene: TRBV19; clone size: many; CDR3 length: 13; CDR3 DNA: TGTGCCAGTAGTAGCAGGGTACAAGACGAGCAGTACTTC; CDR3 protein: CASSSRVQDEQYF
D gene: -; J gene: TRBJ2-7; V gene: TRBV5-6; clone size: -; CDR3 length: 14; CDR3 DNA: TGTGCCAGCAGCTTGGGGACAAGGCCCTACGAGCAGTACTTC; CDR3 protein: CASSLGTRPYEQYF
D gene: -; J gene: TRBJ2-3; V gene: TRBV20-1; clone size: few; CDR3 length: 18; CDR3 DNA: TGCAGTGCTAGAGACCTGGACGAACCCCCCGCATACACAGATACGCAGTATTTT; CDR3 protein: CSARDLDEPPAYTDTQYF
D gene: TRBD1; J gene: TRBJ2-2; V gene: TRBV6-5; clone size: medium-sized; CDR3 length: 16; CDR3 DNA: TGTGCCAGCAGTTACGGGGACAGGGGAGTGATCGGGGAGCTGTTTTTT; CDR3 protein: CASSYGDRGVIGELFF
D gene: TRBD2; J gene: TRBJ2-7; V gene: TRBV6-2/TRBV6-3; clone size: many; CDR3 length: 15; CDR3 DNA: TGTGCCAGCAGTTCTTGGACTAGCGCGTCCTACGAGCAGTACTTC; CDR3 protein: CASSSWTSASYEQYF
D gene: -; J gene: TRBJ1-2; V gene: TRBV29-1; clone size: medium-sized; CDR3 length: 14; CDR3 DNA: TGCAGCGCGGCGAGGGGAACAGGGCCTTATGGCTACACCTTC; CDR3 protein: CSAARGTGPYGYTF
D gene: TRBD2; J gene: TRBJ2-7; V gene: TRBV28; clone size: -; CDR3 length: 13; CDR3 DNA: TGTGCCAGCCGTAGCGGGAGTATCTACGAGCAGTACTTC; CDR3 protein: CASRSGSIYEQYF
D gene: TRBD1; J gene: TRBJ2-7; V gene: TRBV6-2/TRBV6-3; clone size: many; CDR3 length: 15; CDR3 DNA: TGTGCCAGCAGAACTCTCGGACAGGAGCTCTTCGAGCAGTACTTC; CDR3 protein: CASRTLGQELFEQYF
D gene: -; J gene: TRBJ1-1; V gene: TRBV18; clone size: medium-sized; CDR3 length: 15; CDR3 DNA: TGTGCCAGCTCACCAAAGGAGGGGCCGAACACTGAAGCTTTCTTT; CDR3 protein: CASSPKEGPNTEAFF
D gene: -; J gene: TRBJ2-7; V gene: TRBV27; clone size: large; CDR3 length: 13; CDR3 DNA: TGTGCCAGCAGTTTTGTCTCCTCCTACGAGCAGTACTTC; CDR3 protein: CASSFVSSYEQYF
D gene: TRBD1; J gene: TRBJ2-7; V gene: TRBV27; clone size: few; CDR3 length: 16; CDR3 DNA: TGTGCCAGCAGTTTAGGGGGGACAGGGCCCTACTACGAGCAGTACTTC; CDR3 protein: CASSLGGTGPYYEQYF
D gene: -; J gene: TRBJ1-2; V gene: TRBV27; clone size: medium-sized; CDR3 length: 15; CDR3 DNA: TGTGCCAGCAGGGCCTCGGACGTCCCTAACTATGGCTACACCTTC; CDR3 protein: CASRASDVPNYGYTF
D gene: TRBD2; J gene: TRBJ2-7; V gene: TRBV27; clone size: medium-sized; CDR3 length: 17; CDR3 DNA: TGTGCCAGCAGTCCCTCCTCGCGGGAGGGGATCTCCTACGAGCAGTACTTC; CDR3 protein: CASSPSSREGISYEQYF
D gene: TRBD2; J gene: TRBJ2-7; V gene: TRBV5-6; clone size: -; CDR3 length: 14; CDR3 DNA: TGTGCCAGCAGCAAGGGACTATACTCCTACGAGCAGTACTTC; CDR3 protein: CASSKGLYSYEQYF
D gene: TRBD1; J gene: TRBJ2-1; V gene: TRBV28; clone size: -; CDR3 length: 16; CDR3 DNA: TGTGCCAGCAGAACCGGGACAGCGACACCCTACAATGAGCAGTTCTTC; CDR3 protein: CASRTGTATPYNEQFF
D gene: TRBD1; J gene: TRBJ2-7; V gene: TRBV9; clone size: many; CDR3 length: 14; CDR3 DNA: TGTGCCAGCAGCGTGGGACAGGACCGCTACGAGCAGTACTTC; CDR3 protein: CASSVGQDRYEQYF
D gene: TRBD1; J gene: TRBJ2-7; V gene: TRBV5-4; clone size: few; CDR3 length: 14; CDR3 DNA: TGTGCCAGCAGTCCATTGCAGGGGGCAAACGAGCAGTACTTC; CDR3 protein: CASSPLQGANEQYF